This T cell receptor (beta chain) was identified in a study of blood T cell repertoires in COVID-19. Study details: Spain, Italy and the United States supplied samples that represented acute and convalescent COVID-19. The analysed material was cDNA or gDNA that came from T cells, B-cell-depleted T cells, or PBMCs.

Germline loops: CDR1 SGHTS, CDR2 YDEGEE. Trimming cost V 2 bases and J 8 bases; bases outside gene matches: 11. This CDR3 spans 15 amino acids. Authors' processing steps: Reference gene primer amplification gave estimated nucleated cell counts. Measured with immunoSEQ multiplex PCR; TCRdb has only the in-frame clones, and not every one. V and J calls and clone size are given by that table; D and trimming were obtained from the DNA. The sample consists of approximately 82,000 clones, approximately 78% of them appearing once. The gene calls are TRBV5-8 and TRBJ2-5; 8 bases map to TRBD1. Sequencing was carried out using peripheral blood. The clonotype was recovered from a woman in her 70s with acute or convalescent COVID-19. The chain's CDR3 is CASSFEGQGANTQYF. In nucleotides, the CDR3 is TGTGCCAGCAGCTTCGAAGGACAGGGTGCGAATACCCAGTACTTC.